Sequencing of this TCR beta chain was carried out in a study of T-cell reconstitution after alpha-beta-depleted transplantation in children. Study-wide results and limits: The study traced high day-60 TCRbeta diversity in some patients to surviving recipient T cells and thymic progenitors. It was reported that alpha-beta T cells came from several hundred expanded graft clones (about two months after transplant). When one year had passed after transplant, most T-cell counts and diversity came from newly produced T cells.

Regarding this clonotype: Its cognate antigen is unknown.

Using unique molecular identifiers, the investigators prepared the TCRbeta library. TCRdb ran MiXCR on the PCR reads and lists one entry per CDR3 protein. The sample holds some 120,000 distinct CDR3 sequences, under 30% seen once. This CDR3 spans 14 amino acids. Germline assignment: CDR1 SGHTA and CDR2 FQGNSA. Trimming cost V 7 bases and J 6 bases; bases outside gene matches: 9. The sequence came from a male patient between 2 and 10 years old who had a stem cell transplant for chronic granulomatous disease, so the T cells may come from the graft donor. The sequenced sample was PBMCs, mostly from graft donor cells, obtained 180 days after TCRalphabeta/CD19-depleted stem cell transplant. The rearrangement uses TRBV7-2 and TRBJ2-3; 8 bases line up with TRBD2. CDR3 residues: CASTKTSERDTQYF. For the CDR3, the DNA is TGTGCCAGCACCAAGACTAGCGAGAGGGATACGCAGTATTTT.